The T cell receptor beta chain described here comes from a study of beta chain features in type 1 diabetes listed by TCRdb under 2018. A note on the overall study: Patients and healthy donors did not differ in mean age, gender distribution, total cell number or subset yield. Across all samples, about 110 million sorted cells were examined, and cell number per subset correlated strongly with RNA yield. The study compared the TCRB repertoires of sorted circulating CD4+ T cell subsets in recently diagnosed type 1 diabetes patients with those in matched healthy donors. Naive and central memory subsets were obtained from all 30 or so donors, but regulatory and stem cell-like memory subsets were isolated from only 8 patients and roughly 8 healthy donors. Results and caveats for the whole study, not just this receptor: Fewer insertions and more nucleotide deletions at VDJ recombination sites were observed in patients with type 1 diabetes, implying thymic rearrangement abnormalities. Naive, central memory and regulatory TCRB repertoires appeared to be more similar among patients than among healthy donors. Only small numbers of individuals were included in the HLA sub-analyses, which left unresolved whether HLA type had any influence on TCRB rearrangement. PCR might favor shorter templates, but patient and control samples were amplified and corrected together, so any skew would affect both groups equally. Type 1 diabetes patients showed a moderate but significant shortening of TCRB CDR3 length in all four CD4+ subsets. Sequencing cDNA rather than genomic DNA could over-represent highly expressing activated cells, although activation and CD3 levels did not differ between groups.

This clone was seen a handful of times. What this receptor recognizes is not known. Per-base qualities were not stored, and no clone one base away is much larger. Each donor gave one peripheral blood draw, averaging approximately 0.12 L, which was collected into heparinised tubes. Naive, central memory, regulatory and stem cell-like memory CD4+ T cells were sorted on a BD FACSAria II using a panel including CD45RO, CCR7, CD25, CD127, CD95 and CD27. Every sorted population had a purity above 95%. Right away, PBMCs were isolated by Lymphoprep density gradient centrifugation and were stained directly, with no culture step. Samples were stained and sorted in pairs, with one healthy donor and one patient per experiment, so that batch effects were minimized. The entire amount of isolated RNA was reverse transcribed using the High Capacity cDNA Reverse Transcription Kit, so the sequenced TCRB transcripts were expressed ones. Deep immunoSEQ sequencing was applied to naive, central memory and regulatory T cell samples, giving an average of roughly 3.6 million total reads per sample. After sorted cells were lysed in RLT buffer, RNA was extracted with DNase-treated RNeasy Micro or Mini kits, with the choice depending on cell number. To prevent cross-contamination, every cell subset was processed on its own, while patient and healthy donor samples were processed together. The immunoSEQ multiplex PCR was used to amplify TCRB sequences from cDNA, yielding 87-bp fragments that span the CDR3 region. Sequencing of the amplicons was done on the Illumina HiSeq platform. Turning to the authors' computational methods: PCR bias was corrected computationally using synthetic template baselines, and reads within Hamming distance 2 were collapsed, with unmergeable singletons discarded. Reads were aligned against IMGT to assign V, D and J genes, CDR3 length and insertions or deletions at six rearrangement sites. Within each subset, clonotype counts were normalized to the number of sorted cells before true diversity and Gini coefficients were calculated with the tcR R package. Repertoire sharing was quantified using the overlap coefficient calculated on TCRB nucleotide sequences. As a proxy for the pre-selection repertoire, out-of-frame TCRB sequences from naive cells were analyzed. Drawn from immuneACCESS, this table holds only the in-frame rearrangements with V and J called that TCRdb kept. Clones are partly lost; checked studies trace under half to an unresolved V gene and leave the rest unexplained. V and J calls and clone size follow that table, whereas D and trimming were derived from the DNA. The sample yields about 340,000 clones; around an eighth were counted once. Roughly 0.015% of the sample is taken by the ten largest.

The TCR sequence derives from a woman under 30 with type 1 diabetes. Sequencing used naive CD4+ T cells from blood. This sample's cell subset or site label indicates: true naive CD4+ T cells.

The nucleotide sequence reads TGTGCCAGCAGTTACTGGTCGTCGGGGAACACTGAAGCTTTCTTT. It is translated as CASSYWSSGNTEAFF. Recombination linked TRBV6-5 to TRBJ1-1, with no confident D gene call. The junction carries 10 bases between V and J, which are trimmed by 1 base and 1 base respectively. According to the germline V gene, CDR1 reads MNHEY and CDR2 reads SVGAGI. Counted from cysteine to phenylalanine, this CDR3 has 15 amino acids. CDR3 DNA is the only sequence kept; it has 45 bases, read in frame from the first base.